One sample yielded the 27 T cell receptor beta chains listed below, sequenced in a study of blood T cell repertoires in COVID-19. This table comes from immunoSEQ multiplex PCR, and its TCRdb copy is limited to in-frame clones, with some not included. Of around 190,000 clones in the sample, roughly 80% are singletons; the top ten hold around an eighth. The specimen sequenced was peripheral blood. The receptors were gathered from a woman aged 45-59 years with acute or convalescent COVID-19.

This clone showed up just a few times. The chain has TRBV4-3 and TRBJ2-7, with D perhaps matching TRBD2 (5 bases). The germline V gene has CDR1 LGHNA and CDR2 YSLEER. The V and J ends lost 1 base and 7 bases respectively, with 14 bases between them. This CDR3 has 14 amino acids. The CDR3 DNA reads as TGCGCCAGCAGCCAAGCCCTCCTCGGGGATGAGCAGTACTTC. Translated: CASSQALLGDEQYF.

The chain uses TRBV10-3 and TRBJ1-2, with TRBD1 as a possible D gene (5 bases). Germline CDR1 reads ENHRY; CDR2 reads SYGVKD. Trimming shortened V by 3 bases and J by 7 bases, and 15 bases separated the two germline ends. The CDR3 length is 14 residues. The CDR3 nucleotides are TGTGCCATCAGTGATCCGGGGGAATCACCTGGCTACACCTTC. It is translated as CAISDPGESPGYTF.

This chain uses TRBV20-1 with TRBJ1-1, with D possibly being TRBD1 (5 bases). This CDR3 contains 11 residues. Germline-derived CDR1 and CDR2 are DFQATT and SNEGSKA (reference sequence). The germline V and J ends were trimmed by 6 bases and 10 bases, with 15 bases remaining between them. As DNA, the CDR3 is TGCAGTGCCGCCCAGGGCGGGGGAGCTTTCTTT. Protein sequence: CSAAQGGGAFF.

The chain links TRBV6-6 to TRBJ1-1, with D unclear. CDR1 is MNHNY, CDR2 SVGAGI, per germline (reference sequence). The CDR3 is 13 amino acids. The ends were cut back, 2 bases at V and 3 bases at J, with 7 bases in the middle. CDR3 coding DNA: TGTGCCAGCAGTTACAAAAGAGACACTGAAGCTTTCTTT. Its translation is CASSYKRDTEAFF.

V usage is TRBV19 and J usage is TRBJ1-1; 7 bases align to TRBD1. V shed 3 bases, J shed 8 bases, and the junction held 12 bases outside the gene matches. In germline, CDR1 is LNHDA, CDR2 SQIVND (reference sequence). The CDR3 sequence is 15 residues long. In DNA, the CDR3 is TGTGCCAGTAGTATTTCAAGACAGGGCCGCAACGAAGCTTTCTTT. Its protein is CASSISRQGRNEAFF.

The CDR3 sequence: CASRGATGSEYGYTF. CDR3 DNA sequence: TGTGCCAGCAGAGGGGCGACAGGCTCCGAATATGGCTACACCTTC. The V call is TRBV11-2, the J call TRBJ1-2; a possible D gene is TRBD1 (6 bases). V was cut by 6 bases and J by 5 bases, with 19 bases left in between. CDR3 size: 15 residues. The germline V gene has CDR1 SGHAT and CDR2 FQNNGV.

The rearrangement joins TRBV27 to TRBJ2-3; 7 bases align to TRBD2. V lost 5 bases to trimming and J lost 1 base; unmatched junction nucleotides: 6. From germline, CDR1 is MNHEY and CDR2 SMNVEV (reference sequence). CDR3 length equals 15 residues. The CDR3 sequence: CASSIAGIRTDTQYF. Here the CDR3 DNA reads TGTGCCAGCAGTATAGCGGGCATCCGCACAGATACGCAGTATTTT.

V usage is TRBV6-1 and J usage is TRBJ2-1; D not resolved. Deletions cut 2 bases from V and 2 bases from J, with 4 bases between. Germline-derived CDR1 and CDR2 are MNHNS and SASEGT. The CDR3 runs to 13 residues. The chain's CDR3 is CASSELAYNEQFF. In DNA, the CDR3 is TGTGCCAGCAGTGAACTAGCCTACAATGAGCAGTTCTTC.

This chain connects TRBV28 to TRBJ2-3; TRBD2 might be the D (6 bases). The germline CDR1 and CDR2 sequences are MDHEN and SYDVKM. Between the trimmed V and J ends, which lost 5 bases and 3 bases, there was a span of 9 bases. CDR3 length: 13 amino acids. In DNA, the CDR3 is TGTGCCAGCAGTGCGCGGGGAACAGATACGCAGTATTTT. Protein sequence: CASSARGTDTQYF.

The chain couples TRBV27 to TRBJ2-3; D gene ambiguous. V was clipped by 8 bases and J by 0 bases, with 9 bases between them. Germline V gene sequence: CDR1 MNHEY, CDR2 SMNVEV (reference sequence). CDR3 size: 13 residues. CDR3 loop: CASLERSTDTQYF. CDR3 nucleotide sequence: TGTGCCAGCCTTGAGAGAAGCACAGATACGCAGTATTTT.

The V gene is TRBV11-2, the J gene TRBJ1-5; tentative D call: TRBD1 (5 bases). V dropped 0 bases and J dropped 4 bases, with 13 bases sitting between them. There are 16 residues in the CDR3. Per the germline V gene, CDR1 is SGHAT and CDR2 is FQNNGV. CDR3 in amino acids: CASSLDHRQGNQPQHF. The CDR3 bases are TGTGCCAGCAGCTTAGATCATAGGCAGGGAAATCAGCCCCAGCATTTT.

The J gene is TRBJ2-1, the V gene TRBV7-2; 12 bases map to TRBD2. Trimming at V came to 5 bases and at J to 7 bases, leaving 9 bases not matched to a gene. The CDR3 contains 16 residues. In germline, CDR1 is SGHTA, CDR2 FQGNSA. CDR3 protein: CASSTSSGGGVNEQFF. The CDR3, as DNA: TGTGCCAGCAGCACCTCTAGCGGGGGGGGAGTAAATGAGCAGTTCTTC.

This clone occurred once. V is TRBV4-1 and J is TRBJ2-7; D perhaps matches TRBD2 (7 bases). The CDR3 consists of 14 residues. Germline values: CDR1 MGHRA, CDR2 YSYEKL. Deletions cut 4 bases from V and 2 bases from J, with 12 bases between. The chain's CDR3 is CASSPTGGPYEQYF. In nucleotides, the CDR3 is TGCGCCAGCAGCCCCACGGGGGGCCCCTACGAGCAGTACTTC.

The chain joins TRBV6-2 or TRBV6-3 to TRBJ1-3, with TRBD1 identical over 7 bases. V dropped 0 bases and J dropped 5; count of bases not matched to a gene: 7. The germline V gene has CDR1 MNHEY and CDR2 SVGEGT. The CDR3 totals 16 residues. In nucleotides, the CDR3 is TGTGCCAGCAGTTACTCCGGGACAGACGGACGAAACACCATATATTTT. Protein sequence: CASSYSGTDGRNTIYF.

On this clone: Other DNA sequences in the same sample also yield this CDR3. This sequence joins TRBV18 and TRBJ2-1; 9 bases fit TRBD1. V was pared by 1 base and J by 6 bases, with 4 bases of the junction left unmatched. The CDR3 contains 15 residues. CDR1 and CDR2 from the germline V gene are KGHSH and LQKENI. The CDR3 DNA reads as TGTGCCAGCTCACCACTCGGGACAGGGATCAATGAGCAGTTCTTC. It encodes CASSPLGTGINEQFF.

The chain couples TRBV6-5 to TRBJ2-1, with TRBD2 matching over 9 bases. This CDR3 is 16 amino acids long. In germline, CDR1 is MNHEY, CDR2 SVGAGI. V was clipped by 2 bases and J by 6 bases; unmatched bases: 8. The DNA of the CDR3 is TGTGCCAGCAGTTACGGGGGTAGCGGGGGAGGCAATGAGCAGTTCTTC. Its translation: CASSYGGSGGGNEQFF.

This clone was seen a handful of times. CDR3 nucleotide sequence: TGTGCCAGCAGCCAATACGGTTACTACGAGCAGTACTTC. This gives the protein CASSQYGYYEQYF. This rearrangement joins TRBV16 to TRBJ2-7; no firm D call. This CDR3 is 13 amino acids long. The V and J ends lost 1 base and 3 bases respectively, with 7 bases between them. Per germline, CDR1 KGHSY and CDR2 FQNENV.

The chain uses TRBV28 and TRBJ1-2; the D is unclear. Germline V gene sequence: CDR1 MDHEN, CDR2 SYDVKM. The CDR3 length is 19 residues. V dropped 2 bases and J dropped 0 bases, with 22 bases sitting between them. DNA of the CDR3: TGTGCCAGCAGTTTAACCATTGGGAGCAGGCGGGGATCTAACTATGGCTACACCTTC. Its translation is CASSLTIGSRRGSNYGYTF.

This sequence joins TRBV7-2 and TRBJ2-3; D is uncertain. V dropped 0 bases and J dropped 4 bases, with 8 bases sitting between them. Germline V gene data show CDR1 as SGHTA and CDR2 as FQGNSA. The CDR3 totals 14 residues. CDR3 sequence: CASSLAVASDTQYF. The CDR3 DNA follows: TGTGCCAGCAGCTTAGCGGTGGCATCAGATACGCAGTATTTT.

The chain recombines TRBV27 with TRBJ1-1; weak D call: TRBD1 (6 bases). Trimming took 3 bases from V and 7 from J, leaving 12 bases between them. CDR1 and CDR2 (germline): MNHEY, SMNVEV (reference sequence). The CDR3 runs 13 residues. This CDR3 reads CASSLFRGGEAFF. Here the CDR3 DNA reads TGTGCCAGCAGTTTGTTCCGAGGGGGTGAAGCTTTCTTT.

This clone was counted a few times. The chain links TRBV3-1 (or the pseudogene TRBV3-2) to TRBJ1-3, with D possibly being TRBD1 (5 bases). Germline lookup yields CDR1 LGHDT and CDR2 YNNKEL (reference sequence). The length of the CDR3 is 14 residues. V gave up 1 base and J gave up 6 bases, with 10 bases separating them. Here the CDR3 reads CASSQVAGSNTIYF. The CDR3 nucleotides read TGTGCCAGCAGCCAAGTTGCAGGGTCAAACACCATATATTTT.

This clone has more than one count but fewer than ten. The CDR3 protein is CASSFYRVSEAFF. The DNA of the CDR3 is TGTGCCAGCAGCTTTTATCGAGTTAGTGAAGCTTTCTTT. This chain links TRBV5-6 with TRBJ1-1, with unresolved D. Germline CDR1 reads SGHDT; CDR2 reads YYEEEE. The CDR3 spans 13 residues. The V end was cut by 2 bases, the J end by 7 bases, with 12 bases between.

This clone was counted once. This chain links TRBV20-1 with TRBJ2-1, with no clear D. The CDR3 sequence is 10 residues long. Trimming took off 5 bases at V and 3 bases at J, with 2 bases between the two ends. Looked up from germline, CDR1 is DFQATT and CDR2 is SNEGSKA (reference sequence). The CDR3 loop reads CSAYYNEQFF. The CDR3 DNA sequence: TGCAGTGCTTACTACAATGAGCAGTTCTTC.

V usage is TRBV19 and J usage is TRBJ1-1; 7 nucleotides align to TRBD1. J gave up 3 bases and V 5 bases, and 3 bases lay outside the gene matches. CDR1 is LNHDA and CDR2 is SQIVND in the germline V gene (reference sequence). There are 13 residues in the CDR3. Here the CDR3 reads CASSVQGYTEAFF. Here the CDR3 DNA reads TGTGCCAGTAGTGTACAGGGGTACACTGAAGCTTTCTTT.

The V call is TRBV6-5, the J call TRBJ2-3; 11 nucleotides line up with TRBD2. V was clipped by 3 bases and J by 3 bases; unmatched bases: 2. This CDR3 spans 15 amino acids. From germline, CDR1 is MNHEY and CDR2 SVGAGI. The CDR3 loop reads CASSYGLAGTDTQYF. The CDR3 DNA reads TGTGCCAGCAGTTATGGACTAGCGGGTACAGATACGCAGTATTTT.

A single count supports this clone. V gene TRBV5-1 combines with J gene TRBJ1-2; 8 nucleotides align to TRBD1. CDR3 length equals 15 residues. J lost 2 bases, V lost 4 bases, and 7 bases had no gene match. CDR1 is SGHRS, CDR2 YFSETQ, per germline. CDR3 sequence (DNA): TGCGCCAGCAGCGGGGGCAGACAGGGGAACTATGGCTACACCTTC. It is translated as CASSGGRQGNYGYTF.

This chain links TRBV7-2 with TRBJ2-2; TRBD2 matches at 8 bases. Germline V lookup: CDR1 SGHTA, CDR2 FQGNSA. Trimming at V came to 1 base and at J to 2 bases, leaving 3 bases not matched to a gene. The CDR3 contains 16 residues. CDR3 DNA sequence: TGTGCCAGCAGCTTAGTCGCGGGAGGTAACACCGGGGAGCTGTTTTTT. The encoded protein is CASSLVAGGNTGELFF.